The following is a T cell receptor beta chain sequence with its context. Per the original data handling: From reference gene primer amplification, estimates of nucleated cell counts were derived. Method: immunoSEQ multiplex PCR; TCRdb's copy keeps in-frame clones and lacks some. The DNA was the basis for D and trimming; V, J and clone size are from that table. The sample comprises hundreds of thousands of clones, nearly 90% of which are singletons, and approximately 2% rests with the top ten. The CDR3 has 14 residues. Germline CDR1 is MNHEY and CDR2 is SVGAGI. Trimming shortened V by 5 bases and J by 8 bases, and 18 bases separated the two germline ends. This specimen comes from a study of blood T cell repertoires in COVID-19. Study information: Samples representing acute and convalescent COVID-19 were sourced from the United States, Italy and Spain. The cDNA or gDNA used as material had been derived from T cells, B-cell-depleted T cells, or PBMCs.

The specimen was PBMCs or T cells enriched from blood (not recorded which). The rearrangement links TRBV6-5 to TRBJ1-2; D remains unclear. The sequence derives from a woman aged 18-29 years with acute COVID-19. CDR3 sequence: CASSRISVIYGYTF. DNA of the CDR3: TGTGCCAGCAGTCGAATATCGGTGATCTACGGCTACACCTTC.